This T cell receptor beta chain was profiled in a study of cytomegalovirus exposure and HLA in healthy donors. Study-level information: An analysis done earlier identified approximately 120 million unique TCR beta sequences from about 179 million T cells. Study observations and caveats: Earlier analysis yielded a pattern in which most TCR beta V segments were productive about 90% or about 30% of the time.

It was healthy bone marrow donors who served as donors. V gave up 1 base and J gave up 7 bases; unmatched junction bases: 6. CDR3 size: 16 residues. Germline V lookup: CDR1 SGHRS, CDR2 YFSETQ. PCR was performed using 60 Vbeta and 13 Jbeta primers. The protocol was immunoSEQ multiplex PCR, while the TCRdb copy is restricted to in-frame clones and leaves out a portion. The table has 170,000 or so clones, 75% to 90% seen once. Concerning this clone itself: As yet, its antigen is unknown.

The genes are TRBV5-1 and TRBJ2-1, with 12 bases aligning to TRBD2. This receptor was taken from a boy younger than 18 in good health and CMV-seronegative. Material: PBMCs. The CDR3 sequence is CASSLRLAGVLNEQFF. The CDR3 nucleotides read TGCGCCAGCAGCTTGAGACTAGCGGGAGTTCTGAATGAGCAGTTCTTC.